A single T cell receptor beta chain is shown here with its context. This sample is drawn from a study of blood T cell repertoires in COVID-19. The wider study: Researchers got acute and convalescent COVID-19 samples from the United States, Italy and Spain.

CDR1 and CDR2 from the germline V gene are MNHEY and SVGAGI. Losses at the gene ends were 6 bases for V and 4 bases for J; bases not matched to a gene: 7. This CDR3 is built from 14 residues. Data came from immunoSEQ multiplex PCR; TCRdb stores just in-frame clones and leaves some out. The sample records about 320,000 clones, about 91% being singletons. Sequenced input: PBMCs or T cells enriched from blood (not recorded which). The rearrangement uses TRBV6-5 and TRBJ1-1; 8 bases are shared with TRBD1. The sequence came from a woman aged 18-29 years who had recovered from COVID-19. CDR3 coding DNA: TGTGCCAGCAGAAAGACAGGGGACGGCACTGAAGCTTTCTTT. Translated, it gives CASRKTGDGTEAFF.